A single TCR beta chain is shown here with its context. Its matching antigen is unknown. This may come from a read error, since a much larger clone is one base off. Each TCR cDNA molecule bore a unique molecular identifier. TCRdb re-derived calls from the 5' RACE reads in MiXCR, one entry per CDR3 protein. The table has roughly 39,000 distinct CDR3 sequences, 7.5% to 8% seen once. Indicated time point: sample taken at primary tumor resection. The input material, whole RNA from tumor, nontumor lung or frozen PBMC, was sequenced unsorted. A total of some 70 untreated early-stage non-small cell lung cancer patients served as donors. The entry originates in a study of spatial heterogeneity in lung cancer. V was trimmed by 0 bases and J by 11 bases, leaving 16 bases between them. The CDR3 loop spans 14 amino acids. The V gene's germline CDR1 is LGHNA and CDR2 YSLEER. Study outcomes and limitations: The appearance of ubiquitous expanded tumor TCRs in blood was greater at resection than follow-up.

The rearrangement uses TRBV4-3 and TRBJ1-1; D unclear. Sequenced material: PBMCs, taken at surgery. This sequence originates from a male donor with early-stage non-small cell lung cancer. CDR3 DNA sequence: TGCGCCAGCAGCCAAGATACGGGCAGCGCCGAGGCTTTCTTT. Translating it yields CASSQDTGSAEAFF.